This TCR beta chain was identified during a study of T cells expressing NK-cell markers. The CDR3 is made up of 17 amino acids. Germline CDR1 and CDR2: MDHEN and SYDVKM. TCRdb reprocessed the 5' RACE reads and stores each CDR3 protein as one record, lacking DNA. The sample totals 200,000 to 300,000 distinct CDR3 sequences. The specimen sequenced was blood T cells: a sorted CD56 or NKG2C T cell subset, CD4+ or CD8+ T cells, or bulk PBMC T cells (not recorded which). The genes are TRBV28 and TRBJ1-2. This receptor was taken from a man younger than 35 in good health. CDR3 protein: CASSFVPTWSGYYGYTF.